This is a list of T cell receptor beta chains from one sample in a study of chronic HIV infection and antiretroviral therapy. TCRdb re-called the 5' RACE reads through MiXCR, storing one row per CDR3 protein. The sample holds 39,000 or so distinct CDR3 sequences; roughly 8% are singletons and the top ten take 2.9%. Sequenced: peripheral blood. The source of these receptors is an adult who had HIV and had not received antiretroviral therapy, or was an uninfected healthy control (not recorded which). CDR3s include the opening cysteine and the closing phenylalanine or tryptophan.

v_call,j_call,cdr3_aa
TRBV28,TRBJ2-2,CASSLGTGFLCTGELFF
TRBV28,TRBJ1-4,CASSRTGFEKLFF
TRBV6-2/TRBV6-3,TRBJ2-3,CASSYSELAGADTQYF
TRBV4-1,TRBJ1-1,CASSQGQLYTEAFF
TRBV6-2/TRBV6-3,TRBJ2-7,CASSFSGYEQYF
TRBV5-5,TRBJ2-2,CASSLELAGVPGTGELFF
TRBV3-1,TRBJ2-7,CASSPGTSSYEQYF
TRBV28,TRBJ2-7,CASSTQLGGPYEQYF
TRBV29-1,TRBJ2-7,CSVEGRSRGGFYEQYF
TRBV28,TRBJ2-5,CASSAPSGRETQYF
TRBV5-1,TRBJ1-2,CASSNENNYGYTF
TRBV9,TRBJ2-5,CASSRGVQETQYF
TRBV6-5,TRBJ2-3,CASWEGSGSSTDTQYF
TRBV4-2,TRBJ2-3,CASSPSGPGSTDTQYF
TRBV20-1,TRBJ2-7,CSAYQPGASSYEQYF
TRBV7-9,TRBJ1-1,CASSRRGGAVTNTEAFF
TRBV3-1,TRBJ2-7,CASSPRDTLNLREQYF
TRBV24-1,TRBJ1-1,CATSDPTANTEAFF
TRBV11-1,TRBJ2-1,CASSSSGTSARNEQFF
TRBV20-1,TRBJ2-1,CSAQIQGWKGNEQFF
TRBV27,TRBJ2-7,CASRPRDSSRPSDYEQYF
TRBV14,TRBJ2-7,CASSRGTYEQYF
TRBV2,TRBJ2-7,CASSAGTGAVFF
TRBV10-3,TRBJ2-1,CAISESETSGFSEQFF
TRBV29-1,TRBJ1-4,CSAGQYEKLFF
TRBV28,TRBJ2-7,CASSFFVTAYEQYF
TRBV7-8,TRBJ2-5,CASSLAEGVLQETQYF
TRBV5-1,TRBJ2-7,CASNRDSSYEQYF
TRBV7-6,TRBJ2-3,CASSLGWKRDTQYF
TRBV2,TRBJ2-2,CASSPGHRTGELFF
TRBV7-2,TRBJ2-3,CASSLGADTQYF
TRBV28,TRBJ2-7,CASQTTPYEQYF
TRBV7-9,TRBJ2-7,CAYPTGGGEQYF
TRBV28,TRBJ2-1,CASSTRLAGDLSYNEQFF
TRBV25-1,TRBJ1-4,CASSEFGGGNEKLFF
TRBV9,TRBJ2-3,CASSLRLATSTDTQYF
TRBV29-1,TRBJ1-1,CSGGDRGPVEAFF
TRBV28,TRBJ2-1,CASSRLAGGLVYEQFF
TRBV29-1,TRBJ2-1,CSGHDSNEQFF
TRBV6-5,TRBJ1-5,CASRPGQFNQPQHF
TRBV6-6,TRBJ1-1,CASRQTGQGNTEAFF
TRBV2,TRBJ2-6,CASSVGNSGANVLTF
TRBV20-1,TRBJ2-3,CSARGRSLSTDTQYF
TRBV5-1,TRBJ2-3,CASSLTGGSGQYF
TRBV27,TRBJ2-7,CASSLLAPNWGWLYEQYF
TRBV10-3,TRBJ2-2,CAISAVTQRENTGELFF
TRBV29-1,TRBJ1-5,CSVVAGINQPQHF